The 10 T cell receptor beta chains listed next were all sequenced from one sample in a study of T cells in Graves' hyperthyroidism and ophthalmopathy. TCR beta CDR3 sequences were amplified from RNA transcripts. When the TCR CDR3 underwent first-round RT-PCR, the HTBI primer set was used. TCRdb reanalysed the multiplex PCR reads using MiXCR and keeps one entry per CDR3 protein. The table has hundreds of thousands of distinct CDR3 sequences, roughly 16% seen once; the top ten hold 2.5% to 4%. Sequencing used blood. These receptors came from a woman between 40 and 55 years old with Graves' ophthalmopathy.

This clonotype was counted ten times or more. The V call is TRBV5-1, the J call TRBJ2-7; D is undetermined. CDR1 and CDR2 (germline): SGHRS, YFSETQ. V shed 4 bases and J shed 3 bases, with 17 bases lying between them. CDR3 length: 15 residues. The CDR3 DNA sequence: TGCGCCAGCAGCACCACACTTGATCGAATCTACGAGCAGTACTTC. Translated: CASSTTLDRIYEQYF.

The table lists this clonotype with a few counts. The V and J genes are TRBV20-1 and TRBJ2-3; D unclear. V was shortened by 5 bases and J by 7 bases, with 7 bases between the two germline ends. Per germline, CDR1 DFQATT and CDR2 SNEGSKA (reference sequence). CDR3 length: 10 residues. CDR3 residues: CSAEGNTQYF. DNA for the CDR3: TGCAGTGCTGAAGGGAATACGCAGTATTTT.

This clonotype was counted many times. V gene TRBV12-3 or TRBV12-4 combines with J gene TRBJ2-7; 9 nucleotides match TRBD1. The CDR3 has 15 residues. V shed 4 bases, J shed 0 bases, and the junction held 4 bases outside the gene matches. CDR3 residues: CASSSPGQGSYEQYF. The CDR3 nucleotides are TGTGCCAGCAGTTCCCCGGGACAGGGCTCCTACGAGCAGTACTTC.

The chain links TRBV28 to TRBJ2-7; tentative D call: TRBD1 (5 bases). Trimming took off 5 bases at V and 3 bases at J, with 17 bases between the two ends. The length of the CDR3 is 15 residues. Germline CDR1 is MDHEN and CDR2 is SYDVKM. CDR3 DNA: TGTGCCAGCAGTGAAGACTTTAGGGGCAGCTACGAGCAGTACTTC. As protein: CASSEDFRGSYEQYF.

This clonotype was counted ten times or more. The J gene is TRBJ2-1, the V gene TRBV11-2; D could derive from TRBD1 or TRBD2 (5 bases each). Trimming left V 0 bases short and J 0 bases short, with 12 bases between. Germline V lookup: CDR1 SGHAT, CDR2 FQNNGV. The CDR3 extends over 17 amino acids. The CDR3 protein is CASSLDRGPFSYNEQFF. CDR3 DNA: TGTGCCAGCAGCTTAGATCGGGGACCCTTCTCCTACAATGAGCAGTTCTTC.

This clonotype was detected ten times or more. This chain connects TRBV11-2 to TRBJ2-2; D is unresolved. The CDR3 has 13 amino acids. Germline V lookup: CDR1 SGHAT, CDR2 FQNNGV. The germline V and J ends were trimmed by 5 bases and 5 bases, with 9 bases remaining between them. In nucleotides, the CDR3 is TGTGCCAGCAGCAGTCGAGGAACCGGGGAGCTGTTTTTT. Translating it yields CASSSRGTGELFF.

This chain's CDR3 is CASSLGGSRVAGELFF. CDR3 nucleotide sequence: TGTGCCAGCAGTTTAGGGGGGAGTCGGGTGGCCGGGGAGCTGTTTTTT. The chain employs TRBV12-3 or TRBV12-4 and TRBJ2-2; D is possibly TRBD1 or TRBD2 (5 bases each). The CDR3 totals 16 residues. V was shortened by 1 base and J by 6 bases, with 15 bases between the two germline ends.

In regard to this clonotype: A much larger clone differs from this one at a single base, so this may be a read error. The chain combines TRBV7-8 with TRBJ2-7; 9 nucleotides match TRBD2. The CDR3 contains 14 residues. V lost 7 bases and J lost 0; bases outside the gene matches: 4. Per the germline V gene, CDR1 is SGHVS and CDR2 is FQNEAQ. CDR3 amino acids: CASMLAGISYEQYF. For the CDR3, the DNA is TGTGCCAGCATGCTAGCGGGGATCTCCTACGAGCAGTACTTC.

This clonotype was counted ten times or more. As DNA, the CDR3 is TGTGCCAGCAGCTTAAATCGGGACACCTCCTACGAGCAGTACTTC. Protein product: CASSLNRDTSYEQYF. The chain joins TRBV11-3 to TRBJ2-7; weak D call: TRBD1 (6 bases). Germline V lookup: CDR1 SGHNT, CDR2 YENEEA. Trimming took 2 bases from V and 0 from J, leaving 11 bases between them. The CDR3 contains 15 residues. Combining the CDR3 with reference TRBV11-3 and TRBJ2-7 gives the whole variable domain EAGVVQSPRYKIIEKKQPVAFWCNPISGHNTLYWYLQNLGQGPELLIRYENEEAVDDSQLPKDRFSAERLKGVDSTLKIQPAELGDSAVYLCASSLNRDTSYEQYFGPGTRLTVT.

This clonotype was seen ten or more times. V is TRBV2 and J is TRBJ1-3; 9 bases fit TRBD1. The CDR3 has 15 residues. CDR1 and CDR2 from the germline V gene are SNHLY and FYNNEI. The J segment lost 3 bases and the V segment lost 6 bases, leaving 6 bases of the junction unmatched. CDR3: CASRQQGANGNTIYF. In DNA, the CDR3 is TGTGCCAGCAGGCAACAGGGGGCGAATGGAAACACCATATATTTT.